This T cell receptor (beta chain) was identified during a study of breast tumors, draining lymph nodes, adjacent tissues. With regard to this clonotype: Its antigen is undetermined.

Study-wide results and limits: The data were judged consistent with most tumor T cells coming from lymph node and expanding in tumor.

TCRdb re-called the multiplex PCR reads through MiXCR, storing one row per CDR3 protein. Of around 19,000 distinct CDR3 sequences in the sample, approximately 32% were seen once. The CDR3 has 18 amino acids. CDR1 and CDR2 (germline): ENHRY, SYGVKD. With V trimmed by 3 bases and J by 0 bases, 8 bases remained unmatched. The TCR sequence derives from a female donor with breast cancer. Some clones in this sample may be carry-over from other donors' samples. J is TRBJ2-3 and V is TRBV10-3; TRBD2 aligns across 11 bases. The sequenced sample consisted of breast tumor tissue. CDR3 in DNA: TGTGCCATCAGTGAAATAGCGGGGGGGACCTCTAGCACAGATACGCAGTATTTT. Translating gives CAISEIAGGTSSTDTQYF.